What follows are 14 T cell receptor beta chains derived from one specimen sequenced in a study of T cells after yellow fever vaccination. TCRdb itself ran the 5' RACE reads through MiXCR, one entry per CDR3 protein. The sample has hundreds of thousands of distinct CDR3 sequences, around 8.1% seen once. The source was PBMCs, collected roughly 46 days after the first yellow fever vaccination. Receptors were obtained from a man aged 18 to 35 who received the YFV17D yellow fever vaccine.

There are a few counts of this clonotype. The chain joins TRBV6-2 or TRBV6-3 to TRBJ2-3, with D possibly TRBD1 on 5 matching bases. The CDR3 covers 13 residues. CDR1 is MNHEY, CDR2 SVGEGT, per germline. Trimming cost V 6 bases and J 0 bases, with 7 bases left between them. In DNA, the CDR3 is TGTGCCAGCAGACCAGGGAGCACAGATACGCAGTATTTT. Encoded protein: CASRPGSTDTQYF.

J is TRBJ2-5 and V is TRBV7-3; TRBD1 aligns across 7 bases. The V gene end was trimmed by 5 bases and the J gene end by 5 bases; junction bases not matched to a gene: 11. Germline assignment: CDR1 SGHTA and CDR2 FQGTGA. The CDR3 length is 15 residues. This CDR3 is CASSKTLGQLETQYF. CDR3 coding DNA: TGTGCCAGCAGCAAAACCCTGGGACAGTTGGAGACCCAGTACTTC.

This clonotype was seen at least ten times. The rearrangement joins TRBV4-2 to TRBJ1-1; D is uncertain. V lost 4 bases and J lost 2, with 8 bases in between. The germline CDR1 and CDR2 sequences are LGHNA and YNFKEQ. The CDR3 has 13 residues. CDR3 nucleotides: TGTGCCAGCAGCCCGCTCCTAAACACTGAAGCTTTCTTT. Translation: CASSPLLNTEAFF.

This clonotype was observed at least ten times. The chain links TRBV7-8 to TRBJ1-1, with D maybe TRBD1 (5 bases). The length of the CDR3 is 16 residues. Germline V lookup: CDR1 SGHVS, CDR2 FQNEAQ. V gave up 4 bases and J gave up 0 bases, with 15 bases separating them. The CDR3 spells CASSYAGGYMNTEAFF. In DNA, the CDR3 is TGTGCCAGCAGCTACGCCGGGGGATACATGAACACTGAAGCTTTCTTT.

This sequence joins TRBV12-3 or TRBV12-4 and TRBJ2-1, with D tentatively TRBD2 (7 bases). V lost 4 bases to trimming and J lost 9 bases, with 19 bases between them. The CDR3 spans 15 residues. The CDR3 nucleotides read TGTGCCAGCAGTTCGTGGGGGGGCTCCTGGAGTGAGCAGTTCTTC. The encoded protein is CASSSWGGSWSEQFF.

This clonotype was found a few times. The chain recombines TRBV12-3 or TRBV12-4 with TRBJ2-2; 8 bases match TRBD1. Trimming removed 4 bases from V and 7 bases from J; junction bases left unmatched: 8. The length of the CDR3 is 15 residues. The CDR3 DNA reads TGTGCCAGCAGTTCGGCGGACAGGGTGGTCGGGGAGCTGTTTTTT. It yields the protein CASSSADRVVGELFF.

The V and J genes are TRBV4-3 and TRBJ2-5; D tentatively reads TRBD1 or TRBD2 (6 bases each). V lost 4 bases, J lost 5 bases, and 20 bases lay in between. The CDR3 consists of 16 residues. The germline V gene encodes CDR1 LGHNA and CDR2 YSLEER. CDR3 protein: CASSPKPLGGSETQYF. CDR3 DNA: TGCGCCAGCAGCCCTAAACCGTTAGGGGGGTCGGAGACCCAGTACTTC.

V gene TRBV6-6 combines with J gene TRBJ1-6; D is undetermined. Germline assignment: CDR1 MNHNY and CDR2 SVGAGI (reference sequence). Trimming removed 2 bases from V and 10 bases from J, with 9 bases in between. The CDR3 is 13 amino acids. This chain's CDR3 is CASSYGERSPLHF. CDR3 DNA sequence: TGTGCCAGCAGTTACGGGGAAAGGTCACCCCTCCACTTT.

The chain joins TRBV4-3 to TRBJ2-2; D uncertain. V dropped 2 bases and J dropped 1 base, with 5 bases sitting between them. CDR3 length equals 14 residues. Per germline, CDR1 LGHNA and CDR2 YSLEER. CDR3 in amino acids: CASSQPGNTGELFF. CDR3 DNA sequence: TGCGCCAGCAGCCAACCAGGGAACACCGGGGAGCTGTTTTTT.

This clonotype has a handful of counts. The chain has TRBV14 and TRBJ2-1; 9 bases match TRBD2. The V segment lost 2 bases and the J segment 7 bases; nucleotides outside the gene matches: 3. This CDR3 is built from 14 residues. From germline, CDR1 is SGHDN and CDR2 FVKESK. The CDR3 DNA reads TGTGCCAGCAGCCAATTAGCGGGGGCGAATGAGCAGTTCTTC. Its translation: CASSQLAGANEQFF. The variable domain in full, with the rest retrieved from reference TRBV14 and TRBJ2-1, is EAGVTQFPSHSVIEKGQTVTLRCDPISGHDNLYWYRRVMGKEIKFLLHFVKESKQDESGMPNNRFLAERTGGTYSTLKVQPAELEDSGVYFCASSQLAGANEQFFGPGTRLTVL.

The rearrangement links TRBV15 to TRBJ2-7; 9 nucleotides agree with TRBD1. The germline V gene encodes CDR1 LNHNV and CDR2 YYDKDF (reference sequence). With V trimmed by 0 bases and J by 2 bases, 2 bases remained unmatched. This CDR3 has 15 residues. The CDR3 spells CATSRDRQGAYEQYF. The CDR3 nucleotides read TGTGCCACCAGCAGAGATCGACAGGGGGCCTACGAGCAGTACTTC.

This clonotype was recorded a few times. The V call is TRBV11-2, the J call TRBJ1-1; D unresolved. The germline V gene has CDR1 SGHAT and CDR2 FQNNGV. The CDR3 consists of 12 residues. With 4 bases removed from V and 10 bases from J, the gap between germline ends came to 13 bases. CDR3 DNA: TGTGCCAGCAGCTCACTTAGACTAGGAGCTTTCTTT. Translated, it gives CASSSLRLGAFF.

The rearrangement links TRBV11-3 to TRBJ2-2; 9 bases agree with TRBD1. The V gene's germline CDR1 is SGHNT and CDR2 YENEEA. V lost 1 base and J lost 1; bases outside the gene matches: 4. This CDR3 region has 17 residues. This chain's CDR3 is CASSLGDRAGNTGELFF. In DNA form, the CDR3 reads TGTGCCAGCAGCTTAGGGGACAGGGCGGGGAACACCGGGGAGCTGTTTTTT.

The V gene is TRBV28, the J gene TRBJ2-7; D is unresolved. Germline lookup yields CDR1 MDHEN and CDR2 SYDVKM. The CDR3 extends over 14 amino acids. The V end was cut by 5 bases, the J end by 3 bases, with 14 bases between. CDR3 sequence reads: CASSPLVPSYEQYV. In nucleotides, the CDR3 is TGTGCCAGCAGTCCCCTAGTCCCAAGCTACGAGCAGTACGTC.